The T cell receptor (beta chain) described here comes from a study of blood T cell repertoires in COVID-19 (dated by TCRdb to about 2020). For context, the study as a whole: Samples covering the acute and convalescent phases of COVID-19 were provided by collaborators in the United States, Italy and Spain. The material from the prospective study consisted of cDNA or gDNA derived from T cells, B-cell-depleted T cells, or PBMCs. Subjects who had been exposed to COVID-19, were actively infected with it, or had recovered from it provided the deeply sampled blood TCRbeta repertoires that made up the dataset. The repertoires were released in a freely available public database intended as a resource for research on the immune response to SARS-CoV-2. Samples were obtained from the ongoing ImmuneRACE study (first 160 participants) and from 1,254 subjects provided by 6 global collaborators. Sample metadata almost always included a de-identified subject ID, COVID-19 status, age in years and sex. Where HLA class I and class II types were available, the types were taken from metadata supplied by the sample provider, not from assay-based typing. The paper as a whole reports these results and caveats: Clinical and demographic metadata were provided uncurated, with the amount varying by source and participant.

Note on this clone: Its antigen is unknown. Per-base qualities were not stored, and no clone one base away is much larger.

Each collaborating institution followed its own protocols to collect whole blood in K2EDTA tubes. For TCRbeta analysis, collaborator samples were shipped as frozen whole blood, as isolated PBMCs, or as DNA extracted from either sample type. The immunoSEQ Assay, a bias-controlled multiplex PCR, was used to amplify TCRbeta CDR3 regions from genomic DNA. Per the authors' processing: Nucleated cell counts per sample were estimated from amplification of reference gene primers within the assay. To quantify the absolute abundance of each unique TCRbeta CDR3 rearrangement, sequence reads were collapsed and filtered. For each sample, productive Simpson clonality was calculated as the square root of Simpson's diversity index across productive rearrangements. Here the immuneACCESS table is served through TCRdb, limited to in-frame sequences with V and J called. Missing clones are a known gap in these copies; in checked studies unresolved V genes cover under half, and the rest lacks a known reason. The V and J calls and clone size were taken over from that table, and D and trimming were inferred from the DNA. This sample lists about 74,000 clones; 75% to 85% were detected once. 23% of the sample belongs to the ten largest clones.

This TCR was recovered from a man in his forties or fifties with acute or convalescent COVID-19. The sample was peripheral blood.

The CDR3 reads CASSDSWTSGGVTYEQYF. The bases read TGTGCCAGCAGTGACTCGTGGACTAGCGGGGGGGTAACCTACGAGCAGTACTTC. The chain joins TRBV6-4 to TRBJ2-7; 15 bases in the junction line up with TRBD2. From a lookup of the germline V gene, CDR1 and CDR2 are MRHNA and SNTAGT. The CDR3 numbers 18 residues from cysteine through phenylalanine. The only DNA kept is the CDR3, 54 bases in frame from the first base. V loses 0 bases at its end and J loses 2 bases; junction bases beyond the gene matches: 5.